The T cell receptor (beta chain) described here comes from a study of T cells expressing NK-cell markers. Each CDR3 protein gets one entry in TCRdb, which reprocessed the 5' RACE reads and gives no DNA. The sample spans 200,000 to 300,000 distinct CDR3 sequences; the ten largest clones claim roughly 4.2%. From germline, CDR1 is DFQATT and CDR2 SNEGSKA (reference sequence). This CDR3 is 15 amino acids long. This clonotype was obtained from a woman between 18 and 70 years old in good health. V and J are TRBV20-1 and TRBJ1-5; TCRdb lists TRBD1, though no DNA is available to test this call. Sequenced input: blood T cells: a sorted CD56 or NKG2C T cell subset, CD4+ or CD8+ T cells, or bulk PBMC T cells (not recorded which). The CDR3 sequence: CSASRGEIADQPQHF.